The TCR beta chain described here comes from a study of OX40 agonist ivuxolimab in advanced cancers. Assay: immunoSEQ multiplex PCR; the TCRdb copy retains only in-frame clones and omits some. The sample yields more than 65,000 clones, about 81% seen once. CDR3 size: 14 residues. Germline V gene sequence: CDR1 SGHRS, CDR2 YFSETQ. Between the trimmed V and J ends, which lost 0 bases and 5 bases, there was a span of 9 bases. The chain links TRBV5-1 to TRBJ2-1; D possibly corresponds to TRBD2 (5 bases). The receptor was derived from an adult with an advanced solid tumor such as melanoma, head and neck, liver or kidney cancer. The specimen comprised CD4+ or CD8+ T cells sorted from blood, sampled in a trial of the OX40 agonist ivuxolimab. CDR3: CASSLVLADNEQFF. DNA for the CDR3: TGCGCCAGCAGCTTGGTTCTAGCAGACAATGAGCAGTTCTTC.